A single sample is the source of the 14 T cell receptor beta chains below, sequenced in a study of blood T cell repertoires in COVID-19. Sequenced by immunoSEQ multiplex PCR; TCRdb stores in-frame clones only, minus some. Among roughly 91,000 clones, about four fifths were seen once, and the ten largest hold 1.2%. Sequences were obtained from peripheral blood. These receptors originate from a woman older than 75 with acute or convalescent COVID-19.

The rearrangement joins TRBV23-1 to TRBJ1-4; D gene unclear. TRBV23-1 is annotated as an ORF whose role is uncertain. V lost 7 bases and J 0 bases, leaving 15 bases between the germline ends. This CDR3 contains 16 residues. This CDR3 reads CASTRGRSTTNEKLFF. The CDR3 DNA is TGCGCCAGCACCCGTGGCAGAAGTACAACTAATGAAAAACTGTTTTTT.

This chain links TRBV5-6 with TRBJ1-1, with TRBD1 identical over 10 bases. CDR1 is SGHDT and CDR2 is YYEEEE in the germline V gene. The CDR3 length is 15 residues. V lost 4 bases to trimming and J lost 0 bases; unmatched junction nucleotides: 3. The CDR3 region is CASSLGQGVNTEAFF. CDR3 bases: TGTGCCAGCAGCCTCGGACAGGGGGTGAACACTGAAGCTTTCTTT.

The V gene is TRBV2, the J gene TRBJ2-7; D unresolved. Germline V lookup: CDR1 SNHLY, CDR2 FYNNEI. The CDR3 has 14 amino acids. V was pared by 6 bases and J by 0 bases, with 12 bases between. The CDR3 region is CASRSGSSSYEQYF. CDR3 in DNA: TGTGCCAGCAGATCCGGGTCGAGCTCCTACGAGCAGTACTTC.

This clone occurred a few times. V gene TRBV7-9 combines with J gene TRBJ1-2; a possible D gene is TRBD1 (6 bases). The V and J ends lost 7 bases and 4 bases respectively, with 10 bases between them. The length of the CDR3 is 12 residues. Germline CDR1 reads SEHNR; CDR2 reads FQNEAQ (reference sequence). CDR3 nucleotides: TGTGCCAGCACGCAGGGGCCCTATGGCTACACCTTC. This encodes CASTQGPYGYTF.

The gene calls are TRBV19 and TRBJ2-1, with 8 positions matching TRBD2. Per the germline V gene, CDR1 is LNHDA and CDR2 is SQIVND (reference sequence). This CDR3 has 12 residues. J lost 9 bases, V lost 9 bases, and 7 bases had no gene match. CDR3 nucleotides: TGTGCCAGCCTACTCCGGGGGGGTGAGCAGTTCTTC. Its translation: CASLLRGGEQFF.

J is TRBJ2-2 and V is TRBV5-1; 8 nucleotides agree with TRBD1. Germline-derived CDR1 and CDR2 are SGHRS and YFSETQ. CDR3 length: 16 amino acids. Trimming at V came to 5 bases and at J to 4 bases, leaving 10 bases not matched to a gene. Here the CDR3 reads CASRQVQGASTGELFF. DNA for the CDR3: TGCGCCAGCAGGCAGGTTCAGGGGGCAAGCACCGGGGAGCTGTTTTTT.

V is TRBV5-1 and J is TRBJ2-3, with 10 bases that match TRBD1. The junction had 4 bases not matched to a gene; V was cut back by 0 bases and J by 3 bases. CDR1 and CDR2 (germline): SGHRS, YFSETQ. The length of the CDR3 is 16 residues. Here the CDR3 DNA reads TGCGCCAGCAGCTTGGCAGGGACAGGGGTAACAGATACGCAGTATTTT. Amino acid sequence: CASSLAGTGVTDTQYF. Based on the CDR3 plus reference TRBV5-1 and TRBJ2-3, the full variable domain is KAGVTQTPRYLIKTRGQQVTLSCSPISGHRSVSWYQQTPGQGLQFLFEYFSETQRNKGNFPGRFSGRQFSNSRSEMNVSTLELGDSALYLCASSLAGTGVTDTQYFGPGTRLTVL.

The chain combines TRBV9 with TRBJ2-7; D is possibly TRBD2 (6 bases). The CDR3 runs 14 residues. CDR1 is SGDLS, CDR2 YYNGEE, per germline. Trimming removed 0 bases from V and 6 bases from J, with 13 bases in between. This chain's CDR3 is CASSVDPQGGEQYF. The CDR3, as DNA: TGTGCCAGCAGCGTAGACCCTCAGGGAGGCGAGCAGTACTTC.

This clone was seen a single time. The chain couples TRBV6-5 to TRBJ2-6, with TRBD1 as a possible D gene (6 bases). Trimming shortened V by 6 bases and J by 2 bases, and 11 bases separated the two germline ends. Germline V lookup: CDR1 MNHEY, CDR2 SVGAGI. The length of the CDR3 is 15 residues. The CDR3 protein is CASSTNRAGANVLTF. CDR3 DNA: TGTGCCAGCAGCACTAACAGGGCTGGGGCCAACGTCCTGACTTTC.

This clone was counted a single time. The V call is TRBV25-1, the J call TRBJ2-1; D is perhaps TRBD1 (6 bases). V lost 6 bases to trimming and J lost 4 bases, with 10 bases between them. This CDR3 region has 13 residues. Germline CDR1 MGHDK, CDR2 SYGVNS. In nucleotides, the CDR3 is TGTGCCAGCAGGGGGGCGGCTTACAATGAGCAGTTCTTC. Residues: CASRGAAYNEQFF.

The sample holds one count of this clone. The V and J genes are TRBV5-4 and TRBJ2-7, with D perhaps TRBD2 (5 bases). Germline V gives CDR1 SGHNT, CDR2 YYREEE (reference sequence). Trimming left V 5 bases short and J 2 bases short, with 11 bases between. The CDR3 totals 13 residues. The CDR3 bases are TGTGCCAGCAGTCCCCACGGGGCCTACGAGCAGTACTTC. Protein: CASSPHGAYEQYF.

The rearrangement links TRBV27 to TRBJ2-7; TRBD2 agrees at 7 bases. Looked up from germline, CDR1 is MNHEY and CDR2 is SMNVEV (reference sequence). This CDR3 has 15 residues. V lost 10 bases, J lost 0 bases, and 12 bases stayed unmatched. CDR3 in amino acids: CATGGWGGSSYEQYF. CDR3 DNA: TGTGCCACCGGGGGTTGGGGCGGGAGCTCCTACGAGCAGTACTTC.

The genes are TRBV5-1 and TRBJ1-4; 7 nucleotides line up with TRBD1. V dropped 4 bases and J dropped 5; count of bases not matched to a gene: 5. Germline V gene data show CDR1 as SGHRS and CDR2 as YFSETQ. The CDR3 has 14 residues. DNA of the CDR3: TGCGCCAGCAGCGGGGACAGTCGGAATGAAAAACTGTTTTTT. It codes for CASSGDSRNEKLFF. Full variable domain (rest looked up from reference TRBV5-1 and TRBJ1-4): KAGVTQTPRYLIKTRGQQVTLSCSPISGHRSVSWYQQTPGQGLQFLFEYFSETQRNKGNFPGRFSGRQFSNSRSEMNVSTLELGDSALYLCASSGDSRNEKLFFGSGTQLSVL.

This chain connects TRBV18 to TRBJ2-3; 7 nucleotides line up with TRBD1. The CDR3 has 15 amino acids. Germline CDR1 KGHSH, CDR2 LQKENI. The junction had 4 bases not matched to a gene; V was cut back by 0 bases and J by 4 bases. The CDR3 region is CASSPPRQGSDTQYF. The CDR3 DNA reads as TGTGCCAGCTCACCACCGAGACAGGGTTCAGATACGCAGTATTTT. Full variable domain (rest looked up from reference TRBV18 and TRBJ2-3): NAGVMQNPRHLVRRRGQEARLRCSPMKGHSHVYWYRQLPEEGLKFMVYLQKENIIDESGMPKERFSAEFPKEGPSILRIQQVVRGDSAAYFCASSPPRQGSDTQYFGPGTRLTVL.